These T cell receptor beta chains were read from a single sample in a study of T cell responses to AZD1222 COVID-19 vaccine. Sequencing was performed with immunoSEQ multiplex PCR; in TCRdb, only in-frame clones are kept and a portion is missing. The table includes fewer than 100,000 clones, roughly 84% detected once. The sequenced sample was peripheral blood, obtained on day 0 of AZD1222 vaccination. The source is an adult in good health. Each CDR3 is given with its conserved first and last residue. D genes are given only for firm matches. Size values are once, few and many counts, or a class for expanded clones, and some rows have none.

J: TRBJ1-1; D: -; size: -; length: 10; V: TRBV28; DNA: TGTGCCACAAGGGTCGCTGAAGCTTTCTTT; CDR3: CATRVAEAFF
J: TRBJ1-1; D: -; size: -; length: 13; V: TRBV9; DNA: TGTGCCAGCAGCCGTTCAGTGAACACTGAAGCTTTCTTT; CDR3: CASSRSVNTEAFF
J: TRBJ1-5; D: -; size: -; length: 13; V: TRBV6-5; DNA: TGTGCCAGCAGTTATGGTGGCAATCAGCCCCAGCATTTT; CDR3: CASSYGGNQPQHF
J: TRBJ1-5; D: -; size: -; length: 16; V: TRBV18; DNA: TGTGCCAGCTCACCACAGGGTGTACGGCGCAATCAGCCCCAGCATTTT; CDR3: CASSPQGVRRNQPQHF
J: TRBJ1-1; D: TRBD1; size: -; length: 13; V: TRBV7-9; DNA: TGTGCCAGCAGCCCGACAGGGGGCACTGAAGCTTTCTTT; CDR3: CASSPTGGTEAFF
J: TRBJ1-1; D: -; size: -; length: 14; V: TRBV7-2; DNA: TGTGCCAGCAGCCCCTATGGGGGAGGAACTGAAGCTTTCTTT; CDR3: CASSPYGGGTEAFF
J: TRBJ2-3; D: -; size: -; length: 10; V: TRBV20-1; DNA: TGCAGTGCTACCCTCCGCACGCAGTATTTT; CDR3: CSATLRTQYF
J: TRBJ2-1; D: TRBD1; size: -; length: 22; V: TRBV23-1; DNA: TGCGCCAGCAGTCAATCTTTATGGGTAATAGGGGGCGAGTATAACCCGAACAATGAGCAGTTCTTC; CDR3: CASSQSLWVIGGEYNPNNEQFF
J: TRBJ2-3; D: TRBD2; size: -; length: 14; V: TRBV2; DNA: TGTGCTGAAGCGGGGGGGCCGGGGTCAGATACGCAGTATTTT; CDR3: CAEAGGPGSDTQYF
J: TRBJ2-7; D: TRBD2; size: once; length: 15; V: TRBV6-5; DNA: TGTGCCAGCAGGCTAGCGGGGGGGAGCTCCTACGAGCAGTACTTC; CDR3: CASRLAGGSSYEQYF
J: TRBJ1-5; D: -; size: few; length: 20; V: TRBV6-2/TRBV6-3; DNA: TGTGCCAGCAGTTACTCCACGGTCAAAGGGACATCCTATAGCAATCAGCCCCAGCATTTT; CDR3: CASSYSTVKGTSYSNQPQHF
J: TRBJ1-6; D: -; size: few; length: 17; V: TRBV5-8; DNA: TGTGCCAGCATCTTCTTGGTCCGTAGCTCCTATAATTCACCCCTCCACTTT; CDR3: CASIFLVRSSYNSPLHF
J: TRBJ2-4; D: -; size: -; length: 12; V: TRBV4-2; DNA: TGTGCCAGCAGCCAAGATAGACGGATTCAGTACTTC; CDR3: CASSQDRRIQYF
J: TRBJ2-7; D: -; size: -; length: 14; V: TRBV25-1; DNA: TGTGCCAGCAGTGAATCAGGCAGGGCCTACGAGCAGTACTTC; CDR3: CASSESGRAYEQYF